This T cell receptor (beta chain) is from a study of T-cell memory formation after mild COVID-19. Germline V lookup: CDR1 KGHSH, CDR2 LQKENI. The CDR3 is made up of 14 amino acids. V was cut by 3 bases and J by 1 base, with 9 bases left in between. TCRdb analysed the 5' RACE reads with MiXCR anew, one entry per CDR3 protein. The sample lists 150,000 to 200,000 distinct CDR3 sequences, around 10% seen once, with 3% to 4% in the top ten. This clonotype has at least ten counts. Its matching antigen is unknown. Whole-study results and caveats: Nothing showed for sure that second-wave clones peaking on day 37 were SARS-CoV-2 specific.

This clonotype originated in a man younger than 30 who had mild COVID-19 (a few samples of this study predate the infection). Cell type and time point are not known. Sequencing was done on a sample of PBMCs or a T cell subset sorted from them (not recorded which). V and J are TRBV18 and TRBJ2-5; D remains ambiguous. CDR3 bases: TGTGCCAGCTCACCCCTCTCCGGCCAAGAGACCCAGTACTTC. Translated: CASSPLSGQETQYF.